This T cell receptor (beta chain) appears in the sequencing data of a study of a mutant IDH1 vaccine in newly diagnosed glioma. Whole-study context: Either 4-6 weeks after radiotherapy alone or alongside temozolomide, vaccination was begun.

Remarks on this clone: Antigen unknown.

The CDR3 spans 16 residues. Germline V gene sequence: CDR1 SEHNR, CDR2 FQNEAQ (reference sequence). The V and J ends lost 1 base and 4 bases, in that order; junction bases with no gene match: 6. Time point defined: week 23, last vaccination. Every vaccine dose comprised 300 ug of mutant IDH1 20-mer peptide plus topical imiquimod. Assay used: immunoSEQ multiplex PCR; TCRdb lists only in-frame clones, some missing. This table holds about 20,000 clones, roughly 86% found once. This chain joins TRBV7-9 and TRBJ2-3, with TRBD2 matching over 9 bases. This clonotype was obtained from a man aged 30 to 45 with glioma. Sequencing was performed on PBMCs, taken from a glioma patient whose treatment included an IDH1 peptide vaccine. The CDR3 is CASSLGSSGKADTQYF. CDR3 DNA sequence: TGTGCCAGCAGCTTAGGTTCTAGCGGGAAAGCAGATACGCAGTATTTT.